Sequencing of this T cell receptor beta chain was carried out in a study of blood T cell repertoires in COVID-19. The protocol was immunoSEQ multiplex PCR, while the TCRdb copy is restricted to in-frame clones and leaves out a portion. The sample has around 310,000 clones, 70% to 90% seen once; the top ten hold over 8%. Grouping used clinical history reported by participants in a survey and questionnaire. Trimming took 4 bases from V and 4 from J, leaving 14 bases between them. The CDR3 length is 14 residues. Germline CDR1 SGHNT, CDR2 YYREEE (reference sequence). The gene calls are TRBV5-4 and TRBJ1-1; a possible D gene is TRBD1 (6 bases). The origin of this receptor is a woman in her thirties or forties who had recovered from COVID-19. Sequencing was done on a sample of PBMCs or T cells enriched from blood (not recorded which). CDR3 sequence (DNA): TGTGCCAGCAGCCCCGACAGGTGGGGCACTGAAGCTTTCTTT. This translates into CASSPDRWGTEAFF.